This section outlines one T cell receptor beta chain sequence together with its context. Methods used by the authors: The assay estimated nucleated cells by amplifying reference gene primers. Only in-frame clones appear in the TCRdb table, and some are missing; sequencing was by immunoSEQ multiplex PCR. D and trimming come from the DNA, and the V and J calls and clone size come from that table. This sample has fewer than 100,000 clones, with 80% to 85% found just once. The record originates from a study of blood T cell repertoires in COVID-19. In the study overall: The origin of the acute and convalescent COVID-19 samples was the United States, Italy and Spain.

Trimming took 4 bases from V and 2 from J; bases not matched to a gene: 3. This CDR3 is 16 amino acids long. The germline V gene has CDR1 SGHTA and CDR2 FQGNSA. The rearrangement links TRBV7-2 to TRBJ1-6, with 9 bases lining up with TRBD1. Sequencing used peripheral blood. The TCR comes from a human donor in a cohort sampled during active COVID-19. The CDR3 region has the DNA TGTGCCAGCAGCTCCCGGACAGGGGCCTATAATTCACCCCTCCACTTT. Its protein product is CASSSRTGAYNSPLHF.